In this sample, the clone carrying this T cell receptor beta chain turned up once. Antigen: not known. The entry originates in a study of blood T cells in healthy people across ages. Study-wide points: In long-lived donors, naive CD4+ cell counts and diversity exceeded those of aged donors.

The CDR3 is 17 amino acids. Next came a second PCR, run for about 7 to 11 cycles, which used a sample-barcoded 5' primer along with a J-beta primer mix. A single record per CDR3 protein comes from TCRdb applying MiXCR to the 5' RACE reads. The sample records more than 1,400,000 distinct CDR3 sequences, 42% being singletons. Those donating, healthy Caucasian individuals from Russia, were aged roughly 6 to 100. For every donor, a draw yielded around 10 milliliters of peripheral blood. The source of this sequence is a woman aged 18-30 years in good health. The sequenced material came from blood. V is TRBV21-1 and J is TRBJ2-5; the D call in the table, TRBD1, was not verified against the DNA. The end of the DNA fits TRBJ2-7 better, so the J call may be wrong. TRBV21-1 is a pseudogene segment. The CDR3 DNA sequence: TGTGCCAGCAGCAAGGGCTTTTGGGACAGGGTCGGGTACGAGCAGTACTTC. Protein sequence: CASSKGFWDRVGYEQYF.